The 23 T cell receptor beta chains in this list originate from one sample, sequenced in a study of blood T cell repertoires in COVID-19. The table came from immunoSEQ multiplex PCR; TCRdb's copy has only in-frame clones and leaves some out. The sample carries 150,000 to 250,000 clones, roughly 77% recorded once. Sequencing used peripheral blood. These receptors were taken from a woman in her thirties or forties with COVID-19, enrolled during active disease.

The chain couples TRBV5-6 to TRBJ1-1; 9 bases are shared with TRBD1. V gave up 4 bases and J gave up 2 bases; unmatched junction bases: 9. Germline CDR1 reads SGHDT; CDR2 reads YYEEEE. The CDR3 spans 16 residues. The CDR3 nucleotides are TGTGCCAGCAGCCTACCGGGACAGGGTTTAAACACTGAAGCTTTCTTT. Protein: CASSLPGQGLNTEAFF.

V usage is TRBV7-3 and J usage is TRBJ2-1, with D possibly TRBD1 on 6 matching bases. Trimming removed 3 bases at V and 7 bases at J, with 13 bases between. Per germline, CDR1 SGHTA and CDR2 FQGTGA. The CDR3 extends over 14 amino acids. CDR3 in amino acids: CASSFPGARNEQFF. The CDR3 DNA sequence: TGTGCCAGCAGCTTCCCAGGGGCTCGGAATGAGCAGTTCTTC.

The V call is TRBV4-1, the J call TRBJ1-3, with TRBD1 matching 7 bases. Germline assignment: CDR1 MGHRA and CDR2 YSYEKL. This CDR3 contains 17 residues. V dropped 1 base and J dropped 0; count of bases not matched to a gene: 6. The CDR3 spells CASSQAGQTISGNTIYF. In DNA form, the CDR3 reads TGCGCCAGCAGCCAAGCGGGACAGACTATCTCTGGAAACACCATATATTTT.

J is TRBJ2-2 and V is TRBV7-8; the match to TRBD1 covers 10 bases. The CDR3 contains 15 residues. The germline V gene encodes CDR1 SGHVS and CDR2 FQNEAQ. The trim removed 5 bases at V and 6 bases at J, leaving 6 bases unmatched. In DNA, the CDR3 is TGTGCCAGCAGCGCTCGGGACAGGGGATCCGGGGAGCTGTTTTTT. Protein sequence: CASSARDRGSGELFF.

J is TRBJ2-7 and V is TRBV2; 7 positions agree with TRBD2. The germline V gene has CDR1 SNHLY and CDR2 FYNNEI. With 8 bases clipped from V and 1 base from J, the junction kept 2 bases outside the gene matches. The CDR3 consists of 12 residues. Written as DNA, the CDR3 is TGTGCCAGCTTGGGAGGGTCCTACGAGCAGTACTTC. It translates to CASLGGSYEQYF.

This clone has just a few counts. The chain has TRBV19 and TRBJ1-5; D might be TRBD1 (5 bases). Germline CDR1 is LNHDA and CDR2 is SQIVND (reference sequence). V lost 4 bases to trimming and J lost 7 bases, with 20 bases between them. The CDR3 runs 16 residues. CDR3 coding DNA: TGTGCCAGTAGTAGCCGGACGACAGTCAGGAGACAGCCCCAGCATTTT. Protein product: CASSSRTTVRRQPQHF.

Written as DNA, the CDR3 is TGTGCCAGCAGTGAGGCGGGACAGGGGGCGTTTGAGCAGTACTTC. Translation gives CASSEAGQGAFEQYF. The chain joins TRBV25-1 to TRBJ2-7, with 12 bases matching TRBD1. This CDR3 is built from 15 residues. Germline assignment: CDR1 MGHDK and CDR2 SYGVNS. V lost 3 bases, J lost 7 bases, and 7 bases stayed unmatched.

The chain carries TRBV6-5 and TRBJ2-7; a weak D match, TRBD1 (5 bases). The CDR3 is 15 amino acids. V lost 1 base and J lost 5, with 15 bases in between. Germline loops: CDR1 MNHEY, CDR2 SVGAGI. CDR3 DNA sequence: TGTGCCAGCAGTTACTGGCAGGGTGAGTCCAACGAGCAGTACTTC. Translated: CASSYWQGESNEQYF.

The chain recombines TRBV3-1 (or the pseudogene TRBV3-2) with TRBJ2-1; the D gene is possibly TRBD2 (5 bases). V was shortened by 5 bases and J by 9 bases, with 17 bases between the two germline ends. Germline V lookup: CDR1 LGHDT, CDR2 YNNKEL (reference sequence). The CDR3 loop spans 14 amino acids. The CDR3 bases are TGTGCCAGCAGCGATTACGGACTCCTCGGTGAGCAGTTCTTC. This gives the protein CASSDYGLLGEQFF.

The chain has TRBV27 and TRBJ2-7; D is possibly TRBD1 (7 bases). This CDR3 is built from 15 residues. Germline lookup yields CDR1 MNHEY and CDR2 SMNVEV (reference sequence). V lost 1 base, J lost 3 bases, and 13 bases lay in between. CDR3 protein: CASSLLQGGNYEQYF. Written as DNA, the CDR3 is TGTGCCAGCAGTTTATTGCAGGGGGGAAACTACGAGCAGTACTTC.

The gene calls are TRBV10-2 and TRBJ2-3; TRBD1 matches 7 bases. V gave up 6 bases and J gave up 0 bases; unmatched junction bases: 3. The CDR3 loop spans 14 amino acids. The germline V gene has CDR1 WSHSY and CDR2 SAAADI. The CDR3 nucleotides are TGCGCCAGCAGGGGACAGATTAGCACAGATACGCAGTATTTT. Translating it yields CASRGQISTDTQYF.

The V and J genes are TRBV7-9 and TRBJ1-2; D gene uncertain. The length of the CDR3 is 15 residues. V was cut by 4 bases and J by 0 bases, with 12 bases left in between. Germline-derived CDR1 and CDR2 are SEHNR and FQNEAQ (reference sequence). CDR3 amino acids: CASSSYHGANYGYTF. For the CDR3, the DNA is TGTGCCAGCAGCTCATACCACGGGGCTAACTATGGCTACACCTTC.

The chain has TRBV27 and TRBJ2-1; 11 bases match TRBD1. The germline V gene encodes CDR1 MNHEY and CDR2 SMNVEV (reference sequence). With 6 bases clipped from V and 4 bases from J, the junction kept 8 bases outside the gene matches. The CDR3 length is 16 residues. As DNA, the CDR3 is TGTGCCAGCAGAACCCCGGGACAGGGGGAATACAATGAGCAGTTCTTC. Amino acid sequence: CASRTPGQGEYNEQFF.

The rearrangement links TRBV2 to TRBJ2-7; TRBD2 matches at 9 bases. CDR3 length equals 14 residues. Trimming at V came to 7 bases and at J to 4 bases, leaving 8 bases not matched to a gene. The V gene's germline CDR1 is SNHLY and CDR2 FYNNEI. The CDR3 DNA follows: TGTGCCAGCATTCCAGCGGGGGGCCTTTACGAGCAGTACTTC. Translated, it gives CASIPAGGLYEQYF. Supplemented by reference TRBV2 and TRBJ2-7, the full variable domain reads EPEVTQTPSHQVTQMGQEVILRCVPISNHLYFYWYRQILGQKVEFLVSFYNNEISEKSEIFDDQFSVERPDGSNFTLKIRSTKLEDSAMYFCASIPAGGLYEQYFGPGTRLTVT.

V gene TRBV7-2 combines with J gene TRBJ2-3; 8 bases match TRBD2. After removal of 3 bases from V and 5 bases from J, the junction contained 10 bases not matched to a gene. Germline V gene data show CDR1 as SGHTA and CDR2 as FQGNSA. The CDR3 extends over 16 amino acids. CDR3 coding DNA: TGTGCCAGCAGCTTGACCGGGACTAGGTCAATAGATACGCAGTATTTT. This translates into CASSLTGTRSIDTQYF.

This chain links TRBV21-1 with TRBJ2-3; the table's D call of TRBD1 was not tested on the DNA. TRBV21-1 has pseudogene status. The CDR3 runs 16 residues. The CDR3 region is CASSNCRGMATDTQYF. The DNA of the CDR3 is TGTGCCAGCAGCAATTGCAGGGGGATGGCCACAGATACGCAGTATTTT.

V is TRBV2 and J is TRBJ1-6; D remains unclear. V was pared by 4 bases and J by 12 bases, with 7 bases between. CDR1 is SNHLY, CDR2 FYNNEI, per germline. The CDR3 spans 11 residues. As DNA, the CDR3 is TGTGCCAGCAGTGGGGAGATACCCCTCCACTTT. Residues: CASSGEIPLHF.

The rearrangement uses TRBV6-5 and TRBJ2-5; TRBD2 aligns across 11 bases. The CDR3 consists of 13 residues. V lost 5 bases to trimming and J lost 5 bases; unmatched junction nucleotides: 1. Germline values: CDR1 MNHEY, CDR2 SVGAGI. This CDR3 reads CASSPSGGETQYF. CDR3 DNA sequence: TGTGCCAGCAGTCCTAGCGGGGGGGAGACCCAGTACTTC.

V is TRBV10-3 and J is TRBJ2-1, with D possibly being TRBD2 (5 bases). The germline V and J ends were trimmed by 4 bases and 8 bases, with 15 bases remaining between them. Germline V lookup: CDR1 ENHRY, CDR2 SYGVKD. This CDR3 is built from 14 residues. The CDR3 here is CAISAGLLGDEQFF. CDR3 in DNA: TGTGCCATCAGTGCCGGGTTACTCGGGGATGAGCAGTTCTTC.

The chain links TRBV7-2 to TRBJ2-7, with a weak D call TRBD1 (6 bases). Germline V lookup: CDR1 SGHTA, CDR2 FQGNSA. CDR3 length equals 15 residues. Trimming took off 5 bases at V and 7 bases at J, with 21 bases between the two ends. CDR3 in amino acids: CASSAGAERVREQYF. CDR3 DNA: TGTGCCAGCAGCGCAGGGGCAGAACGAGTACGTGAGCAGTACTTC.

The chain employs TRBV4-2 and TRBJ2-5; 12 bases map to TRBD2. Germline lookup yields CDR1 LGHNA and CDR2 YNFKEQ. Trimming removed 1 base from V and 2 bases from J; junction bases left unmatched: 5. This CDR3 region has 17 residues. In nucleotides, the CDR3 is TGTGCCAGCAGCCAAGGCGAACTAGCGGGAGGTCAAGAGACCCAGTACTTC. It yields the protein CASSQGELAGGQETQYF.

The genes are TRBV6-5 and TRBJ1-4; D remains unclear. The CDR3 totals 14 residues. CDR1 is MNHEY and CDR2 is SVGAGI in the germline V gene. With 2 bases removed from V and 3 bases from J, the gap between germline ends came to 7 bases. CDR3 bases: TGTGCCAGCAGTTACGTGAACTCTAATGAAAAACTGTTTTTT. Protein sequence: CASSYVNSNEKLFF.

The rearrangement links TRBV5-4 to TRBJ2-1; 7 bases are shared with TRBD1. The CDR3 is 15 residues long. J was trimmed by 2 bases and V by 5 bases; bases with no gene match: 7. CDR1 is SGHNT, CDR2 YYREEE, per germline (reference sequence). The chain's CDR3 is CASRTGTDTYNEQFF. CDR3 nucleotides: TGTGCCAGCAGAACCGGGACAGATACCTACAATGAGCAGTTCTTC.